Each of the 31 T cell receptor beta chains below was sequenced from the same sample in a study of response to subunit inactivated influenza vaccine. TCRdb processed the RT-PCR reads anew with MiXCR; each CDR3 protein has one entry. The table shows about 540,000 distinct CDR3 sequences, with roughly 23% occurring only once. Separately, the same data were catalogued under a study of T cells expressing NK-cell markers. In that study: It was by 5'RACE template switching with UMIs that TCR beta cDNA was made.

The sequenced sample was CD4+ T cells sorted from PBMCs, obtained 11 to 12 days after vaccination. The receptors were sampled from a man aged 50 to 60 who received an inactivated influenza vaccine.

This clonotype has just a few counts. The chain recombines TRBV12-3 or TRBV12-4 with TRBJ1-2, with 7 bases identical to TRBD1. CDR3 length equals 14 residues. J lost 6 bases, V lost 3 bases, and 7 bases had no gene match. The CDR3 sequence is CASSLVQGTDGYTF. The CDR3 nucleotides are TGTGCCAGCAGTTTGGTACAGGGGACGGATGGCTACACCTTC.

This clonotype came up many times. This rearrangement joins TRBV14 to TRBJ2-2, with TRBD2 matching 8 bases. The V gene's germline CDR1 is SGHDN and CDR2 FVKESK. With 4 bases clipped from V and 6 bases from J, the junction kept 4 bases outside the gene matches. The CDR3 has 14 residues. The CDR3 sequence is CASSPLGGAGELFF. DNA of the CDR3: TGTGCCAGCAGCCCCCTCGGGGGGGCCGGGGAGCTGTTTTTT.

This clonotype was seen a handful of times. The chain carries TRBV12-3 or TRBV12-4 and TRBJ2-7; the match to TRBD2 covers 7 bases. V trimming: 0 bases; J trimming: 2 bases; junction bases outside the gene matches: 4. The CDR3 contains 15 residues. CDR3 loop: CASSLAGRAPYEQYF. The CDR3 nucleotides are TGTGCCAGCAGTTTAGCGGGGAGGGCCCCCTACGAGCAGTACTTC.

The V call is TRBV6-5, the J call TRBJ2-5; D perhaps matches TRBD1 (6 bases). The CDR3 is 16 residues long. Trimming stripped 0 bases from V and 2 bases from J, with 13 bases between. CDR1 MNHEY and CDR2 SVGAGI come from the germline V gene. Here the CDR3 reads CASSYSGTRIQETQYF. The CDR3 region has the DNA TGTGCCAGCAGTTACTCAGGGACACGGATACAAGAGACCCAGTACTTC.

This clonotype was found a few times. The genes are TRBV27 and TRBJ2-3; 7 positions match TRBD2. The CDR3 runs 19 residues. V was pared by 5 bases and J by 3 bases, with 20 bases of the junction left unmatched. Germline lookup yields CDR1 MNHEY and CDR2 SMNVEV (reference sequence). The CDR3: CASSHLSGIVSKKTDTQYF. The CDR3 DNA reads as TGTGCCAGCAGTCATCTAAGCGGGATCGTAAGCAAAAAGACAGATACGCAGTATTTT.

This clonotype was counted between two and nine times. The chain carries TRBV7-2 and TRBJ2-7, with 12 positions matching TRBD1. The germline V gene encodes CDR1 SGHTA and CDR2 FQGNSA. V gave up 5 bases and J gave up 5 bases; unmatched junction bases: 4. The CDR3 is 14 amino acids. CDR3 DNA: TGTGCCAGCAGCCGGGACAGGGGGCGGAACGAGCAGTACTTC. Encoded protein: CASSRDRGRNEQYF.

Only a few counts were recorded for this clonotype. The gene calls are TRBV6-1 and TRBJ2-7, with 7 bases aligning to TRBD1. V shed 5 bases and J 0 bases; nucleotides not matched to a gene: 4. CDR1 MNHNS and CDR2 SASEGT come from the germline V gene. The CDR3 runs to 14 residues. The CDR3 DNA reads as TGTGCCAGCAGTACGACAGGGAGCTCCTACGAGCAGTACTTC. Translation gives CASSTTGSSYEQYF.

The DNA of the CDR3 is TGTGCCAGCTCTCCCGGGACAGGAATTTACGAGCAGTACTTC. This translates into CASSPGTGIYEQYF. This chain uses TRBV18 with TRBJ2-7; TRBD1 agrees at 8 bases. CDR1 KGHSH and CDR2 LQKENI come from the germline V gene. CDR3 size: 14 residues. V lost 6 bases to trimming and J lost 4 bases; unmatched junction nucleotides: 8.

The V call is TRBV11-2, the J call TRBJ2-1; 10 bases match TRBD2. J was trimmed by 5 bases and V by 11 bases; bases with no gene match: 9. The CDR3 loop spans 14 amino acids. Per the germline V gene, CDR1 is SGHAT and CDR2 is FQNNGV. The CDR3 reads CASKGLAGDNEQFF. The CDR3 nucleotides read TGTGCCTCAAAGGGGCTAGCGGGGGACAATGAGCAGTTCTTC.

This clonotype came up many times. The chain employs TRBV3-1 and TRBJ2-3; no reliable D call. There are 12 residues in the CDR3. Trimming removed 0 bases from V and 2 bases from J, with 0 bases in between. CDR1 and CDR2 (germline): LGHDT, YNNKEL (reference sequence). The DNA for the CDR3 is TGTGCCAGCAGCCAAGACACAGATACGCAGTATTTT. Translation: CASSQDTDTQYF.

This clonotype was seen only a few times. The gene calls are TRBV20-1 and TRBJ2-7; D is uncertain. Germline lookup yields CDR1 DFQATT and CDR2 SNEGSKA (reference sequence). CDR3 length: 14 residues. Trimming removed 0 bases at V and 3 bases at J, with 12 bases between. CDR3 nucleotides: TGCAGTGCTAGAGATTCTATGGCTCTCTACGAGCAGTACTTC. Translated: CSARDSMALYEQYF.

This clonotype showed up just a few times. As DNA, the CDR3 is TGCAGTGCTAGAGATCGGTTAATTGAGCAGTTCTTC. It yields the protein CSARDRLIEQFF. The J gene is TRBJ2-1, the V gene TRBV20-1; D unresolved. Trimming pared 0 bases from V and 9 bases from J, leaving 9 bases between. There are 12 residues in the CDR3. The V gene's germline CDR1 is DFQATT and CDR2 SNEGSKA (reference sequence).

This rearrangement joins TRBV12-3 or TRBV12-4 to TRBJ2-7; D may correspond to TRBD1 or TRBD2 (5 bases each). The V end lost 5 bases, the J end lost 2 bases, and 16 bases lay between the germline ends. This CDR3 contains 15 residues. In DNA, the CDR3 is TGTGCCAGCAGTCCTCCCGGGACCGGGGCCTACGAGCAGTACTTC. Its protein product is CASSPPGTGAYEQYF.

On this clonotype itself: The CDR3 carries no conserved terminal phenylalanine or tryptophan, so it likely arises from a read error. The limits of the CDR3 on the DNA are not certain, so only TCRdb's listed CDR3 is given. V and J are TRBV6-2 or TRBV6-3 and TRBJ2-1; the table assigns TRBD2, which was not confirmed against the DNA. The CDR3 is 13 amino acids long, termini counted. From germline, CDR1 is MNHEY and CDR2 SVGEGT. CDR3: CASSYSAQRGVKL.

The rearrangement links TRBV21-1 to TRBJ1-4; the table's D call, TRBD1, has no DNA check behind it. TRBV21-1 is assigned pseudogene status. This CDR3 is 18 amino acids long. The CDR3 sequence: CASSNRDRGLGTNEKLFF. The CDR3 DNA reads TGTGCCAGCAGCAATAGGGACAGGGGGCTTGGCACTAATGAAAAACTGTTTTTT.

Here the CDR3 DNA reads TGTGCCAGTACCGGGACAGGGCGTCAGCCCCAGCATTTT. It yields the protein CASTGTGRQPQHF. The chain has TRBV19 and TRBJ1-5; 9 nucleotides align to TRBD1. Unmatched junction bases numbered 4, after V lost 7 bases and J lost 6 bases. Germline V gene data show CDR1 as LNHDA and CDR2 as SQIVND (reference sequence). CDR3 size: 13 residues. The variable domain in full, with the rest retrieved from reference TRBV19 and TRBJ1-5, is DGGITQSPKYLFRKEGQNVTLSCEQNLNHDAMYWYRQDPGQGLRLIYYSQIVNDFQKGDIAEGYSVSREKKESFPLTVTSAQKNPTAFYLCASTGTGRQPQHFGDGTRLSIL.

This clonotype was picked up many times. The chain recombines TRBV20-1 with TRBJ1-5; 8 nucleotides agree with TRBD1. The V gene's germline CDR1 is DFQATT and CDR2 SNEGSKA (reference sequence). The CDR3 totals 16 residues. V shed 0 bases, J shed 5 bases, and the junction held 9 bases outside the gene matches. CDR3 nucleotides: TGCAGTGCTAGAGACCTAACAGGGGGGGTCGATCAGCCCCAGCATTTT. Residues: CSARDLTGGVDQPQHF.

The CDR3 protein is CASSYSRAVYEQYF. The CDR3 DNA is TGTGCCAGCAGTTACTCGAGGGCCGTATACGAGCAGTACTTC. The rearrangement links TRBV6-2 or TRBV6-3 to TRBJ2-7; D perhaps matches TRBD2 (5 bases). CDR1 and CDR2 from the germline V gene are MNHEY and SVGEGT. V shed 0 bases and J shed 4 bases, with 10 bases lying between them. The CDR3 is made up of 14 amino acids.

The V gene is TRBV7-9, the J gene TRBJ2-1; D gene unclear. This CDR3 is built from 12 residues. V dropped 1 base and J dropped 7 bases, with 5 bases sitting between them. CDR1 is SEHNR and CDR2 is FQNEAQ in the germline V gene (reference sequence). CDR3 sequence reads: CASSLDVNEQFF. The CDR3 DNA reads TGTGCCAGCAGCTTAGATGTAAATGAGCAGTTCTTC.

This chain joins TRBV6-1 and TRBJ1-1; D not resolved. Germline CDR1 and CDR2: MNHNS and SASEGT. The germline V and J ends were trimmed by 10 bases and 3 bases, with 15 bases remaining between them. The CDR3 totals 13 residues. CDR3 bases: TGTGCCACCTACCAGGCACGGTACACTGAAGCTTTCTTT. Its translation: CATYQARYTEAFF.

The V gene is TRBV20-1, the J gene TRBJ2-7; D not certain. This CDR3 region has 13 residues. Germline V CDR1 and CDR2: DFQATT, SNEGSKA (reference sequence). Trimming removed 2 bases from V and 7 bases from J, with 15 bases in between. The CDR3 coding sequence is TGCAGTGCTAGACCCGACCCCACCCGGGAGCAGTACTTC. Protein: CSARPDPTREQYF.

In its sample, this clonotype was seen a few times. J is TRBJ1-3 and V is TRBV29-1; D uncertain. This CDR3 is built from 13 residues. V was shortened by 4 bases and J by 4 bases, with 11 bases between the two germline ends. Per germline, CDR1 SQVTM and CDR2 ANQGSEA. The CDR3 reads CSVARAAGNTIYF. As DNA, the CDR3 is TGCAGCGTTGCAAGGGCGGCCGGAAACACCATATATTTT.

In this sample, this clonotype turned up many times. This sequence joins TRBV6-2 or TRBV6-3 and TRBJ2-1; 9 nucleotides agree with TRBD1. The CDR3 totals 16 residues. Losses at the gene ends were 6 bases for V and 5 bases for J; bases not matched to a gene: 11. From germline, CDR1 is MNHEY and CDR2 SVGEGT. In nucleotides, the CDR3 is TGTGCCAGCAGGATGACAGGGGGGGGGGCCCACAATGAGCAGTTCTTC. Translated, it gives CASRMTGGGAHNEQFF.

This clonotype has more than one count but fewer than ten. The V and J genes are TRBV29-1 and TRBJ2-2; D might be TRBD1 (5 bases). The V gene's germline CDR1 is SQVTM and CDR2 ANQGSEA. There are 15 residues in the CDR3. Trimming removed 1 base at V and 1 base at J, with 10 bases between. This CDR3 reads CSVEGGARNTGELFF. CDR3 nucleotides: TGCAGCGTTGAAGGTGGGGCGAGGAACACCGGGGAGCTGTTTTTT.

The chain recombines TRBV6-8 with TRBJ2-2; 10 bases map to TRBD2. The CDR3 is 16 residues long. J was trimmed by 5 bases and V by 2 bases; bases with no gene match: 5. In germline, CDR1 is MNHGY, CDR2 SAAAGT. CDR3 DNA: TGTGCCAGCAGTTACCCGAGCGGGAGGGTAACCGGGGAGCTGTTTTTT. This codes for CASSYPSGRVTGELFF.

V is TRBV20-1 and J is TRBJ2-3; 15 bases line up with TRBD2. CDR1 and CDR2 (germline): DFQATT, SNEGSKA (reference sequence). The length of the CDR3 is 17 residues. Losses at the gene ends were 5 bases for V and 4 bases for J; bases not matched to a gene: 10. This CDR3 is CSARTSGGAVSPDTQYF. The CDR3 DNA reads TGCAGTGCTCGGACTAGCGGGGGGGCCGTTTCACCAGATACGCAGTATTTT.

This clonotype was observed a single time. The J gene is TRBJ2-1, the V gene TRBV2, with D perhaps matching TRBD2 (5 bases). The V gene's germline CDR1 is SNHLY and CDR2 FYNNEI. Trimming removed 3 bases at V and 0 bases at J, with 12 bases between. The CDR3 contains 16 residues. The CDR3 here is CASSELAVISYNEQFF. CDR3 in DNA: TGTGCCAGCAGTGAGCTAGCTGTGATCTCCTACAATGAGCAGTTCTTC.

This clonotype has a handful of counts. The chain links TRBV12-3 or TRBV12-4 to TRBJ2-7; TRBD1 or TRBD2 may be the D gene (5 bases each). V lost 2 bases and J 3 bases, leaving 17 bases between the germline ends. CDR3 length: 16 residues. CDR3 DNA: TGTGCCAGCAGTTTAACCTCTGGGACCCTCTACTACGAGCAGTACTTC. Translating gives CASSLTSGTLYYEQYF.

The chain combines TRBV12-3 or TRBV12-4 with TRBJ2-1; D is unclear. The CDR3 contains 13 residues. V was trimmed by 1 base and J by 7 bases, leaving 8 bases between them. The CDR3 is CASSLDRLNEQFF. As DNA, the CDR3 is TGTGCCAGCAGTTTAGATCGTTTGAATGAGCAGTTCTTC.

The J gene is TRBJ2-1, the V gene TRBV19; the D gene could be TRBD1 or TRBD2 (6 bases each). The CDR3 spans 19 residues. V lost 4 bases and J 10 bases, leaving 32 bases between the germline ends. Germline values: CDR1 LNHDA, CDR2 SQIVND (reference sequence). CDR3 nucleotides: TGTGCCAGTAGTAACCGGGTCCAATTGAGTGGGAGGAGAACAGGGGAGCAGTTCTTC. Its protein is CASSNRVQLSGRRTGEQFF.

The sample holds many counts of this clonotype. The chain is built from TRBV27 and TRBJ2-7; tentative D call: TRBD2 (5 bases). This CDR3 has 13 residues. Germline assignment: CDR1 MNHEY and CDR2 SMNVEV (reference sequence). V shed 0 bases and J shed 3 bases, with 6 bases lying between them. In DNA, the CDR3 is TGTGCCAGCAGTTTATCTCGGGGCTACGAGCAGTACTTC. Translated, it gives CASSLSRGYEQYF.